What follows are 29 T cell receptor beta chains derived from one specimen sequenced in a study of control samples from healthy donors and cancer patients. TCRdb's table, derived via immunoSEQ multiplex PCR, lists solely in-frame clones and lacks some. This table holds about 410,000 clones, approximately 92% found once. The specimen was PBMCs. All receptors come from a man aged 40-50 years with head and neck cancer.

The V and J genes are TRBV29-1 and TRBJ1-4, with TRBD1 identical over 9 bases. Germline loops: CDR1 SQVTM, CDR2 ANQGSEA. CDR3 length: 14 amino acids. Germline trimming cut 6 bases from V and 7 bases from J; bases unmatched to any gene: 9. The CDR3 reads CSVQQGAPGEKLFF. DNA for the CDR3: TGCAGCGTCCAACAGGGGGCGCCTGGTGAAAAACTGTTTTTT. Supplemented by reference TRBV29-1 and TRBJ1-4, the full variable domain reads SAVISQKPSRDICQRGTSLTIQCQVDSQVTMMFWYRQQPGQSLTLIATANQGSEATYESGFVIDKFPISRPNLTFSTLTVSNMSPEDSSIYLCSVQQGAPGEKLFFGSGTQLSVL.

The CDR3 sequence is CASSFSGSGVGEKLFF. Here the CDR3 DNA reads TGTGCCAGCAGTTTCTCTGGGTCAGGGGTCGGCGAAAAACTGTTTTTT. J is TRBJ1-4 and V is TRBV28; D perhaps matches TRBD1 (6 bases). Trimming pared 3 bases from V and 8 bases from J, leaving 19 bases between. There are 16 residues in the CDR3. CDR1 and CDR2 (germline): MDHEN, SYDVKM.

The V gene is TRBV27, the J gene TRBJ2-2, with 8 bases fitting TRBD2. J lost 0 bases, V lost 2 bases, and 2 bases had no gene match. Per germline, CDR1 MNHEY and CDR2 SMNVEV (reference sequence). The CDR3 runs 16 residues. The CDR3 is CASSLRLAPNTGELFF. DNA for the CDR3: TGTGCCAGCAGTTTACGACTAGCGCCGAACACCGGGGAGCTGTTTTTT.

The chain links TRBV5-8 to TRBJ2-7; the D gene is possibly TRBD1 (5 bases). Trimming cost V 2 bases and J 2 bases, with 11 bases left between them. Per the germline V gene, CDR1 is SGHTS and CDR2 is YDEGEE. The CDR3 has 14 residues. The CDR3: CASSLGRVAYEQYF. The CDR3 DNA follows: TGTGCCAGCAGCTTAGGCAGGGTCGCCTACGAGCAGTACTTC.

The V call is TRBV30, the J call TRBJ1-3, with 7 bases fitting TRBD1. CDR3 length equals 15 residues. The V gene's germline CDR1 is GTSNPN and CDR2 SVGIG (reference sequence). The V segment lost 2 bases and the J segment 0 bases; nucleotides outside the gene matches: 4. The CDR3 spells CAWSSRGSSGNTIYF. In DNA, the CDR3 is TGTGCCTGGAGTTCCAGGGGGAGCTCTGGAAACACCATATATTTT. The full variable domain, its missing parts supplied by reference TRBV30 and TRBJ1-3, is SQTIHQWPATLVQPVGSPLSLECTVEGTSNPNLYWYRQAAGRGLQLLFYSVGIGQISSEVPQNLSASRPQDRQFILSSKKLLLSDSGFYLCAWSSRGSSGNTIYFGEGSWLTVV.

This chain uses TRBV9 with TRBJ2-7, with TRBD2 identical over 9 bases. Germline lookup yields CDR1 SGDLS and CDR2 YYNGEE. CDR3 length: 15 amino acids. V shed 4 bases and J 2 bases; nucleotides not matched to a gene: 7. CDR3 bases: TGTGCCAGCAGCCCCCTCAGCGGGGGGCCCTACGAGCAGTACTTC. This encodes CASSPLSGGPYEQYF.

The chain uses TRBV7-9 and TRBJ2-7, with D unclear. V was clipped by 5 bases and J by 3 bases, with 20 bases between them. The length of the CDR3 is 16 residues. Per germline, CDR1 SEHNR and CDR2 FQNEAQ (reference sequence). CDR3 sequence (DNA): TGTGCCAGCAGCCGATCCTCCGACTCGGAAGGCTACGAGCAGTACTTC. Translating gives CASSRSSDSEGYEQYF.

The chain couples TRBV27 to TRBJ2-5; D is perhaps TRBD2 (6 bases). The CDR3 contains 16 residues. Germline loops: CDR1 MNHEY, CDR2 SMNVEV (reference sequence). Trimming cost V 4 bases and J 5 bases, with 20 bases left between them. In nucleotides, the CDR3 is TGTGCCAGCAGTTGGGGGACTGCACTGCCCGGGGAGACCCAGTACTTC. It encodes CASSWGTALPGETQYF.

This clone was counted once. The chain couples TRBV27 to TRBJ2-1, with unresolved D. The CDR3 runs to 15 residues. CDR1 and CDR2 from the germline V gene are MNHEY and SMNVEV (reference sequence). V shed 7 bases and J shed 8 bases, with 21 bases lying between them. The CDR3 DNA is TGTGCCAGCACTACGGACGCTAACCCTCAGGATGAGCAGTTCTTC. It encodes CASTTDANPQDEQFF.

The rearrangement uses TRBV15 and TRBJ2-5; D is uncertain. The CDR3 spans 14 residues. From germline, CDR1 is LNHNV and CDR2 YYDKDF (reference sequence). V lost 5 bases to trimming and J lost 0 bases, with 10 bases between them. Here the CDR3 DNA reads TGTGCCACCAGCGAGGCTTCAGACCAAGAGACCCAGTACTTC. Encoded protein: CATSEASDQETQYF.

A few counts support this clone. The CDR3 DNA sequence: TGTGCCAGCAGCTTAGGGGCCCCTGAAGCTTTCTTT. This translates into CASSLGAPEAFF. V and J are TRBV7-9 and TRBJ1-1; D is unclear. Germline CDR1 is SEHNR and CDR2 is FQNEAQ (reference sequence). The CDR3 is 12 amino acids. Between the trimmed V and J ends, which lost 1 base and 6 bases, there was a span of 6 bases.

This chain joins TRBV2 and TRBJ2-2; TRBD2 matches at 14 bases. The junction had 9 bases not matched to a gene; V was cut back by 6 bases and J by 6 bases. In germline, CDR1 is SNHLY, CDR2 FYNNEI. This CDR3 has 17 amino acids. The CDR3 coding sequence is TGTGCCAGCAGCCCGACTAGCGGGGGGGCGCGCCCCGGGGAGCTGTTTTTT. Its translation: CASSPTSGGARPGELFF.

This chain joins TRBV5-1 and TRBJ1-5, with a tentative D call TRBD1 (6 bases). Germline V gene lookup returns CDR1 SGHRS and CDR2 YFSETQ. Trimming cost V 7 bases and J 4 bases, with 15 bases left between them. The CDR3 length is 14 residues. In DNA form, the CDR3 reads TGCGCCAGCTCTAGGGGGGACCCAAATCAGCCCCAGCATTTT. Amino acid sequence: CASSRGDPNQPQHF. Combining the CDR3 with reference TRBV5-1 and TRBJ1-5 gives the whole variable domain KAGVTQTPRYLIKTRGQQVTLSCSPISGHRSVSWYQQTPGQGLQFLFEYFSETQRNKGNFPGRFSGRQFSNSRSEMNVSTLELGDSALYLCASSRGDPNQPQHFGDGTRLSIL.

The rearrangement uses TRBV9 and TRBJ2-2, with TRBD2 matching 8 bases. J gave up 4 bases and V 2 bases, and 13 bases lay outside the gene matches. The CDR3 length is 18 residues. Germline CDR1 is SGDLS and CDR2 is YYNGEE. CDR3 region: CASSVSLSGKGGTGELFF. The CDR3 DNA sequence: TGTGCCAGCAGCGTCTCCCTTAGCGGGAAAGGGGGCACCGGGGAGCTGTTTTTT.

The chain links TRBV7-2 to TRBJ2-7, with D perhaps TRBD1 or TRBD2 (6 bases each). V lost 5 bases to trimming and J lost 3 bases, with 17 bases between them. This CDR3 comprises 15 residues. CDR1 SGHTA and CDR2 FQGNSA come from the germline V gene. CDR3 protein: CASSGTGVGGYEQYF. In nucleotides, the CDR3 is TGTGCCAGCAGCGGAACGGGGGTAGGGGGCTACGAGCAGTACTTC.

The chain links TRBV6-2 or TRBV6-3 to TRBJ2-1; 13 nucleotides align to TRBD2. The V segment lost 2 bases and the J segment 4 bases; nucleotides outside the gene matches: 2. Germline V gene sequence: CDR1 MNHEY, CDR2 SVGEGT. The CDR3 covers 16 residues. The CDR3 DNA sequence: TGTGCCAGCAGTTACAAGGGACTAGCGGGGTACAATGAGCAGTTCTTC. Residues: CASSYKGLAGYNEQFF.

V gene TRBV5-4 combines with J gene TRBJ2-3, with 10 positions matching TRBD2. CDR1 and CDR2 (germline): SGHNT, YYREEE (reference sequence). The CDR3 contains 15 residues. Trimming removed 7 bases from V and 8 bases from J; junction bases left unmatched: 13. The CDR3 bases are TGTGCCAGCTTTCTAGCGGGGGTCGTGGAACGTACGCAGTATTTT. Protein sequence: CASFLAGVVERTQYF.

The chain has TRBV7-2 and TRBJ2-7; D not resolved. The CDR3 extends over 14 amino acids. The V gene's germline CDR1 is SGHTA and CDR2 FQGNSA. V was cut by 1 base and J by 2 bases, with 9 bases left in between. The CDR3 loop reads CASSLGDAAYEQYF. In DNA, the CDR3 is TGTGCCAGCAGCTTAGGCGATGCGGCCTACGAGCAGTACTTC. Looking up the rest from reference TRBV7-2 and TRBJ2-7 gives the full variable domain: GAGVSQSPSNKVTEKGKDVELRCDPISGHTALYWYRQSLGQGLEFLIYFQGNSAPDKSGLPSDRFSAERTGGSVSTLTIQRTQQEDSAVYLCASSLGDAAYEQYFGPGTRLTVT.

V usage is TRBV30 and J usage is TRBJ1-6, with 8 bases lining up with TRBD1. Germline loops: CDR1 GTSNPN, CDR2 SVGIG (reference sequence). V lost 5 bases and J lost 1; bases outside the gene matches: 7. This CDR3 comprises 16 residues. In DNA, the CDR3 is TGTGCCTGGGACAGGGGATCAAGGTCCTATAATTCACCCCTCCACTTT. Its protein product is CAWDRGSRSYNSPLHF.

The J gene is TRBJ2-7, the V gene TRBV6-5; D gene uncertain. V was cut by 6 bases and J by 2 bases, with 11 bases left in between. The CDR3 loop spans 13 amino acids. Germline V lookup: CDR1 MNHEY, CDR2 SVGAGI. The CDR3 is CASRADGTYEQYF. CDR3 DNA sequence: TGTGCCAGCAGGGCGGACGGAACCTACGAGCAGTACTTC.

The rearrangement uses TRBV4-2 and TRBJ2-7, with TRBD2 matching 12 bases. Trimming took 4 bases from V and 7 from J; bases not matched to a gene: 5. The germline CDR1 and CDR2 sequences are LGHNA and YNFKEQ. The CDR3 length is 14 residues. In nucleotides, the CDR3 is TGTGCCAGCAGCCCTAGCGGGGGGGAGGGGGAGCAGTACTTC. It codes for CASSPSGGEGEQYF.

The CDR3 DNA reads TGTGCCATCAGTGACGGGACAGGGTCTAACTATGGCTACACCTTC. It encodes CAISDGTGSNYGYTF. V and J are TRBV10-3 and TRBJ1-2; TRBD1 agrees at 9 bases. CDR1 ENHRY and CDR2 SYGVKD come from the germline V gene. The CDR3 totals 15 residues. The ends lost 3 bases at V and 0 bases at J; junction bases unmatched: 2.

The chain recombines TRBV29-1 with TRBJ1-1, with a tentative D call TRBD1 (5 bases). The CDR3 sequence is 12 residues long. Germline lookup yields CDR1 SQVTM and CDR2 ANQGSEA. The ends were cut back, 8 bases at V and 4 bases at J, with 14 bases in the middle. The CDR3 loop is CSTSEGITEAFF. CDR3 nucleotide sequence: TGCAGCACCAGTGAGGGGATCACTGAAGCTTTCTTT.

The chain carries TRBV7-9 and TRBJ2-3; 8 bases fit TRBD1. Trimming removed 3 bases from V and 1 base from J; junction bases left unmatched: 3. Germline V gene sequence: CDR1 SEHNR, CDR2 FQNEAQ (reference sequence). CDR3 length: 15 residues. The CDR3 DNA reads TGTGCCAGCAGCTTCAAGACAGGGGGCACAGATACGCAGTATTTT. As protein: CASSFKTGGTDTQYF.

This chain links TRBV7-9 with TRBJ1-1; D possibly corresponds to TRBD1 (6 bases). The CDR3 runs 16 residues. Deletions cut 5 bases from V and 0 bases from J, with 16 bases between. Germline values: CDR1 SEHNR, CDR2 FQNEAQ (reference sequence). DNA for the CDR3: TGTGCCAGCAGCGCGCGAGCTTGGACAGTGAACACTGAAGCTTTCTTT. Residues: CASSARAWTVNTEAFF.

The chain links TRBV9 to TRBJ1-2; D may be TRBD1 (5 bases). This CDR3 is 14 amino acids long. The V end was cut by 0 bases, the J end by 8 bases, with 14 bases between. CDR1 SGDLS and CDR2 YYNGEE come from the germline V gene. The CDR3 bases are TGTGCCAGCAGCGTAGGGATAGGAGGGGTCGGCTACACCTTC. Protein: CASSVGIGGVGYTF.

The genes are TRBV19 and TRBJ1-6, with 9 bases identical to TRBD1. This CDR3 contains 16 residues. With 6 bases clipped from V and 3 bases from J, the junction kept 6 bases outside the gene matches. Looked up from germline, CDR1 is LNHDA and CDR2 is SQIVND (reference sequence). The CDR3 protein is CASRGRDRDYNSPLHF. Here the CDR3 DNA reads TGTGCCAGTAGGGGCCGGGACAGGGACTATAATTCACCCCTCCACTTT. Using reference TRBV19 and TRBJ1-6 for the parts outside the CDR3, the full variable domain is DGGITQSPKYLFRKEGQNVTLSCEQNLNHDAMYWYRQDPGQGLRLIYYSQIVNDFQKGDIAEGYSVSREKKESFPLTVTSAQKNPTAFYLCASRGRDRDYNSPLHFGNGTRLTVT.

The chain joins TRBV2 to TRBJ1-5; weak D call: TRBD1 (5 bases). V was cut by 4 bases and J by 6 bases, with 13 bases left in between. Germline CDR1 reads SNHLY; CDR2 reads FYNNEI. The CDR3 runs 14 residues. The DNA of the CDR3 is TGTGCCAGCAGTGGGGACCCGGGTCGTCAGCCCCAGCATTTT. It yields the protein CASSGDPGRQPQHF.

This rearrangement joins TRBV27 to TRBJ2-7; TRBD1 aligns across 7 bases. J gave up 3 bases and V 5 bases, and 7 bases lay outside the gene matches. Per the germline V gene, CDR1 is MNHEY and CDR2 is SMNVEV (reference sequence). The CDR3 has 14 amino acids. The CDR3 DNA is TGTGCCAGCAGTCGACAGGGTAGGAACTACGAGCAGTACTTC. This encodes CASSRQGRNYEQYF.